This entry lists 10 T cell receptor beta chains sequenced from one sample in a study of cytomegalovirus exposure and HLA in healthy donors. The repertoire was sequenced with immunoSEQ multiplex PCR; TCRdb's copy has only in-frame clones and lacks some. The data contain tens of thousands of clones, 94% of them seen just once; the ten biggest clones take up roughly 2.1%. Sequenced sample: PBMCs. Source of these receptors: a woman under 30 in good health and CMV-seronegative.

This clone is a singleton in its sample. This rearrangement joins TRBV2 to TRBJ2-6, with D maybe TRBD1 (6 bases). Trimming cost V 6 bases and J 0 bases, with 15 bases left between them. The CDR3 loop spans 17 amino acids. From germline, CDR1 is SNHLY and CDR2 FYNNEI. CDR3: CASRLDSRDSGANVLTF. CDR3 bases: TGTGCCAGCAGGCTGGACAGTCGAGACTCTGGGGCCAACGTCCTGACTTTC.

For the CDR3, the DNA is TGTGCCAGCAGCAAAGGAGGAGGACCGAGCGATCAGCCCCAGCATTTT. This sequence encodes CASSKGGGPSDQPQHF. The chain recombines TRBV21-1 with TRBJ1-5. TRBV21-1 is designated a pseudogene. The CDR3 has 16 amino acids.

On this clone: Within the sample, other DNA sequences also encode this same CDR3. This chain links TRBV9 with TRBJ1-2; D possibly corresponds to TRBD1 (5 bases). CDR3 length: 13 amino acids. With 1 base removed from V and 5 bases from J, the gap between germline ends came to 9 bases. Per the germline V gene, CDR1 is SGDLS and CDR2 is YYNGEE. The CDR3 DNA is TGTGCCAGCAGCGTAACGGAGGGGTATGGCTACACCTTC. Translating gives CASSVTEGYGYTF.

The CDR3 sequence: CATSRPPGSKNIQYF. DNA of the CDR3: TGTGCCACCAGCAGACCCCCAGGGTCCAAAAACATTCAGTACTTC. The chain combines TRBV15 with TRBJ2-4, with D possibly being TRBD1 (5 bases). The CDR3 runs to 15 residues. From germline, CDR1 is LNHNV and CDR2 YYDKDF (reference sequence). The V end lost 2 bases, the J end lost 2 bases, and 10 bases lay between the germline ends.

The chain carries TRBV5-1 and TRBJ2-1; TRBD2 agrees at 13 bases. The CDR3 covers 18 residues. V shed 4 bases, J shed 9 bases, and the junction held 16 bases outside the gene matches. Germline CDR1 is SGHRS and CDR2 is YFSETQ. CDR3 residues: CASSQDGGTSGMIGEQFF. Here the CDR3 DNA reads TGCGCCAGCAGCCAGGATGGGGGGACTAGCGGGATGATCGGTGAGCAGTTCTTC.

This clone has only one observation. This sequence joins TRBV4-1 and TRBJ2-2; TRBD2 agrees at 15 bases. The germline V gene has CDR1 MGHRA and CDR2 YSYEKL. The CDR3 extends over 18 amino acids. Trimming removed 7 bases from V and 2 bases from J; junction bases left unmatched: 8. CDR3 in amino acids: CASTTSGLAGGNTGELFF. CDR3 nucleotides: TGCGCCAGCACAACATCGGGACTAGCGGGGGGAAACACCGGGGAGCTGTTTTTT.

This clone was seen just once. The gene calls are TRBV15 and TRBJ2-1; a weak D match, TRBD2 (5 bases). CDR3 length: 17 amino acids. CDR1 and CDR2 (germline): LNHNV, YYDKDF (reference sequence). V was clipped by 5 bases and J by 0 bases, with 17 bases between them. This CDR3 is CATSRAEEGNSYNEQFF. The CDR3 DNA sequence: TGTGCCACCAGCCGAGCTGAAGAGGGCAACTCCTACAATGAGCAGTTCTTC. The variable domain in full, with the rest retrieved from reference TRBV15 and TRBJ2-1, is DAMVIQNPRYQVTQFGKPVTLSCSQTLNHNVMYWYQQKSSQAPKLLFHYYDKDFNNEADTPDNFQSRRPNTSFCFLDIRSPGLGDTAMYLCATSRAEEGNSYNEQFFGPGTRLTVL.

The rearrangement joins TRBV4-1 to TRBJ1-5; 9 bases map to TRBD1. Germline CDR1 and CDR2: MGHRA and YSYEKL. The CDR3 loop spans 17 amino acids. The V segment lost 3 bases and the J segment 0 bases; nucleotides outside the gene matches: 6. The CDR3 sequence is CASSQLWTGASNQPQHF. The CDR3 coding sequence is TGCGCCAGCAGCCAGCTTTGGACAGGGGCTAGCAATCAGCCCCAGCATTTT.

The chain employs TRBV29-1 and TRBJ1-1, with D tentatively TRBD1 (6 bases). The CDR3 has 10 residues. The germline V gene has CDR1 SQVTM and CDR2 ANQGSEA. The V and J ends lost 6 bases and 8 bases respectively, with 10 bases between them. CDR3 DNA sequence: TGCAGCGTGGGGGCAGGGGAAGCTTTCTTT. It yields the protein CSVGAGEAFF. The full variable domain, its missing parts supplied by reference TRBV29-1 and TRBJ1-1, is SAVISQKPSRDICQRGTSLTIQCQVDSQVTMMFWYRQQPGQSLTLIATANQGSEATYESGFVIDKFPISRPNLTFSTLTVSNMSPEDSSIYLCSVGAGEAFFGQGTRLTVV.

The chain carries TRBV7-6 and TRBJ2-1, with a weak D call TRBD2 (5 bases). This CDR3 is 20 amino acids long. Trimming pared 0 bases from V and 3 bases from J, leaving 24 bases between. CDR1 is SGHVS and CDR2 is FNYEAQ in the germline V gene. For the CDR3, the DNA is TGTGCCAGCAGCTTAGCGTTTGGGGAAGTTCGGACGGAGGACTACAATGAGCAGTTCTTC. Residues: CASSLAFGEVRTEDYNEQFF.